This entry describes one TCR beta chain. This clonotype was seen ten or more times. Its binding antigen is unknown. One base away there is no much larger clone; base qualities are not given. This sample was taken from a study of T-cell reconstitution after alpha-beta-depleted transplantation in children (dated by TCRdb to 2015 to 2016). Context from the whole study: T-cell immune reconstitution after TCRalphabeta/CD19-depleted allogeneic hematopoietic cell transplantation in children was quantitatively tracked in the study by means of TCR repertoire profiling.

What the study reported, not specific to this receptor: In some patients, the high TCRbeta diversity seen at day 60 was put down to recipient T cells and intrathymic progenitors that had survived conditioning. The apparently early recovery of alphabetaT-cell counts about two months after transplant reportedly depended on only several hundred rapidly expanded clones that came from non-depleted graft cells. Hyperexpanded clone frequencies declined over subsequent months; after one year, T-cell counts and TCRbeta diversity were mostly attributed to newly produced T cells.

The meaning of the sample's treatment or condition label: allogeneic hematopoietic cell transplantation with graft depleted of TCRalphabeta T cells and CD19 B cells. The transplant recipients were children given TCRalphabeta/CD19-depleted allogeneic hematopoietic cell grafts. The receptor library was made with PCR. TCRdb lists the instrument as Illumina HiSeq 2500. To normalize quantification of the TCRbeta repertoire, the TCR libraries were built with molecular barcoding that relied on unique molecular identifiers. Clones were called with MiXCR by TCRdb after fastp trimmed the public reads at Q25, and only in-frame beta chains were retained. Rows with one shared CDR3 protein collapse into an entry with the most common genes and DNA. This sample gives fewer than 1 million distinct CDR3 sequences in total; roughly 15% of them show up just once. Clones ranked in the top ten supply roughly 4.8% of the sample.

As encoded in the germline V gene, CDR1 is LGHNA while CDR2 is YNFKEQ. Trimming removed 1 base from V and 0 bases from J, leaving 4 bases between the germline ends. The CDR3 spans 13 residues, from the cysteine through the phenylalanine. Solely the CDR3 DNA is kept, with 39 bases framed from the first base. This sequence originates from a male patient younger than 18 who had a stem cell transplant for acute lymphoblastic leukemia, so the T cells may come from the graft donor. Recombination connected TRBV4-2 to TRBJ2-7; the D segment cannot be called with confidence. Sequencing used PBMCs, mostly from graft donor cells, obtained 360 days after TCRalphabeta/CD19-depleted stem cell transplant. The nucleotide sequence reads TGTGCCAGCAGCCAAGGGGACTCCTACGAGCAGTACTTC. It codes for CASSQGDSYEQYF.